A single sample is the source of the 27 T cell receptor beta chains below, sequenced in a study of blood T cell repertoires in COVID-19. Profiled with immunoSEQ multiplex PCR; TCRdb holds only in-frame clones, not every one. The sample includes 150,000 to 200,000 clones, around nine tenths of them seen just once. The sample consisted of peripheral blood. These receptors were taken from a man between 65 and 79 years old with active or convalescent COVID-19.

This chain links TRBV12-3 or TRBV12-4 with TRBJ2-7; 9 positions agree with TRBD1. Trimming at V came to 6 bases and at J to 0 bases, leaving 0 bases not matched to a gene. This CDR3 region has 13 residues. DNA for the CDR3: TGTGCCAGCAGGACAGGGGGCTCCTACGAGCAGTACTTC. Its protein is CASRTGGSYEQYF.

This clone showed up just once. This chain connects TRBV28 to TRBJ1-6; D may be TRBD1 (5 bases). The CDR3 is 15 amino acids. In germline, CDR1 is MDHEN, CDR2 SYDVKM. V was shortened by 2 bases and J by 10 bases, with 15 bases between the two germline ends. The CDR3 coding sequence is TGTGCCAGCAGTTTAGCGGCAGGGCCTGGCTCACCCCTCCACTTT. It yields the protein CASSLAAGPGSPLHF.

This chain connects TRBV6-5 to TRBJ1-2; 9 bases are shared with TRBD1. Germline V gives CDR1 MNHEY, CDR2 SVGAGI. The CDR3 length is 15 residues. Trimming at V came to 10 bases and at J to 1 base, leaving 10 bases not matched to a gene. CDR3 sequence reads: CATLIGQGFNYGYTF. The CDR3, as DNA: TGTGCCACCTTAATTGGACAGGGGTTTAACTATGGCTACACCTTC.

The chain is built from TRBV24-1 and TRBJ2-5; 10 bases match TRBD1. This CDR3 comprises 14 residues. Germline CDR1 is KGHDR and CDR2 is SFDVKD. Unmatched junction bases numbered 2, after V lost 3 bases and J lost 5 bases. The CDR3 nucleotides read TGTGCCACCAGTGATGGGACAGGGGTTGAGACCCAGTACTTC. Translated: CATSDGTGVETQYF.

This rearrangement joins TRBV28 to TRBJ2-2; TRBD1 agrees at 9 bases. J gave up 7 bases and V 8 bases, and 20 bases lay outside the gene matches. The germline gives CDR1 MDHEN, CDR2 SYDVKM. This CDR3 has 18 residues. This CDR3 is CASYRGRSTRGLFGELFF. The CDR3 DNA is TGTGCCAGCTACAGGGGGCGTTCGACTAGAGGGTTGTTCGGGGAGCTGTTTTTT.

The V gene is TRBV6-5, the J gene TRBJ1-3; D is possibly TRBD1 (6 bases). The CDR3 has 15 residues. V lost 5 bases and J lost 3, with 14 bases in between. Germline V CDR1 and CDR2: MNHEY, SVGAGI. The CDR3 reads CASSRRTVGGNTIYF. In nucleotides, the CDR3 is TGTGCCAGCAGTCGAAGGACAGTTGGTGGAAACACCATATATTTT.

V usage is TRBV10-3 and J usage is TRBJ1-5; 7 bases are shared with TRBD1. V was clipped by 4 bases and J by 5 bases; unmatched bases: 5. The germline V gene has CDR1 ENHRY and CDR2 SYGVKD. The CDR3 is 14 residues long. The CDR3 sequence: CAISGDRRDQPQHF. DNA of the CDR3: TGTGCCATCAGTGGGGACAGACGGGATCAGCCCCAGCATTTT.

This chain uses TRBV6-5 with TRBJ2-1, with TRBD2 matching 8 bases. The CDR3 extends over 15 amino acids. CDR1 is MNHEY, CDR2 SVGAGI, per germline. The ends lost 5 bases at V and 4 bases at J; junction bases unmatched: 7. The CDR3 region has the DNA TGTGCCAGCAGTCTCAGCGGGGGTGTTTACAATGAGCAGTTCTTC. It translates to CASSLSGGVYNEQFF.

The V call is TRBV5-8, the J call TRBJ2-4; 7 positions agree with TRBD1. This CDR3 comprises 15 residues. With 3 bases clipped from V and 4 bases from J, the junction kept 7 bases outside the gene matches. CDR1 SGHTS and CDR2 YDEGEE come from the germline V gene. CDR3 bases: TGTGCCAGCAGCTCTTCGGGGACAGAAAAAAACATTCAGTACTTC. This translates into CASSSSGTEKNIQYF.

The chain couples TRBV5-4 to TRBJ2-5, with 7 bases that match TRBD1. Germline-derived CDR1 and CDR2 are SGHNT and YYREEE (reference sequence). CDR3 length: 12 amino acids. V shed 3 bases, J shed 4 bases, and the junction held 0 bases outside the gene matches. The DNA of the CDR3 is TGTGCCAGCAGCTACAGGGGAGAGACCCAGTACTTC. Residues: CASSYRGETQYF.

The rearrangement uses TRBV18 and TRBJ1-6, with D perhaps matching TRBD1 (6 bases). V was cut by 1 base and J by 5 bases, with 6 bases left in between. CDR1 is KGHSH, CDR2 LQKENI, per germline. The CDR3 totals 14 residues. The CDR3 DNA sequence: TGTGCCAGCTCACCACGACAGGATAATTCACCCCTCCACTTT. Its protein product is CASSPRQDNSPLHF.

This clone was detected a few times. The chain joins TRBV7-9 to TRBJ1-3; D is uncertain. CDR1 is SEHNR, CDR2 FQNEAQ, per germline (reference sequence). This CDR3 is 13 amino acids long. Between the trimmed V and J ends, which lost 6 bases and 0 bases, there was a span of 6 bases. CDR3 nucleotide sequence: TGTGCCAGCAGAGACTACTCTGGAAACACCATATATTTT. Protein: CASRDYSGNTIYF.

The V call is TRBV30, the J call TRBJ1-2, with 8 positions matching TRBD1. The CDR3 consists of 13 residues. V lost 0 bases and J lost 7; bases outside the gene matches: 4. The germline CDR1 and CDR2 sequences are GTSNPN and SVGIG (reference sequence). The CDR3 is CAWSVQGDGGYTF. Written as DNA, the CDR3 is TGTGCCTGGAGTGTACAGGGGGATGGTGGCTACACCTTC.

This chain joins TRBV7-2 and TRBJ1-5; 7 nucleotides agree with TRBD1. Germline CDR1 reads SGHTA; CDR2 reads FQGNSA. The J segment lost 0 bases and the V segment lost 5 bases, leaving 10 bases of the junction unmatched. This CDR3 has 17 residues. The CDR3 is CASSPQGVLSSNQPQHF. The CDR3, as DNA: TGTGCCAGCAGCCCGCAGGGGGTCCTAAGTAGCAATCAGCCCCAGCATTTT.

The chain couples TRBV18 to TRBJ2-3; a weak D match, TRBD1 (5 bases). Between the trimmed V and J ends, which lost 2 bases and 0 bases, there was a span of 15 bases. This CDR3 is built from 17 residues. The germline V gene encodes CDR1 KGHSH and CDR2 LQKENI. The CDR3 DNA follows: TGTGCCAGCTCACCATTGGCCGTGACAGCTAGCACAGATACGCAGTATTTT. Protein: CASSPLAVTASTDTQYF.

The chain carries TRBV5-6 and TRBJ1-1, with 7 nucleotides matching TRBD1. Germline V lookup: CDR1 SGHDT, CDR2 YYEEEE. The ends lost 3 bases at V and 1 base at J; junction bases unmatched: 9. The CDR3 totals 16 residues. This chain's CDR3 is CASSWGTRGSNTEAFF. In DNA form, the CDR3 reads TGTGCCAGCAGCTGGGGGACCAGGGGGTCGAACACTGAAGCTTTCTTT.

V gene TRBV10-3 combines with J gene TRBJ2-3; TRBD2 matches 7 bases. The CDR3 is made up of 15 amino acids. Trimming removed 6 bases from V and 0 bases from J; junction bases left unmatched: 6. CDR1 and CDR2 (germline): ENHRY, SYGVKD. The DNA of the CDR3 is TGTGCCATCAGGACGACTAGCAAAAGCACAGATACGCAGTATTTT. Protein product: CAIRTTSKSTDTQYF.

The chain recombines TRBV27 with TRBJ1-1, with D tentatively TRBD1 (5 bases). V lost 3 bases to trimming and J lost 1 base, with 12 bases between them. There are 15 residues in the CDR3. Per the germline V gene, CDR1 is MNHEY and CDR2 is SMNVEV (reference sequence). The CDR3 is CASSFPGGQNTEAFF. The CDR3, as DNA: TGTGCCAGCAGTTTCCCGGGAGGACAGAACACTGAAGCTTTCTTT.

The chain joins TRBV7-2 to TRBJ2-3; 7 nucleotides agree with TRBD2. CDR1 is SGHTA, CDR2 FQGNSA, per germline. The CDR3 has 13 residues. The V and J ends lost 9 bases and 7 bases, in that order; junction bases with no gene match: 10. The CDR3 DNA reads TGTGCCAGTTCCTGGGGAGGGGTCTATACGCAGTATTTT. Protein: CASSWGGVYTQYF.

The chain recombines TRBV6-5 with TRBJ2-7; D might be TRBD1 (6 bases). Per germline, CDR1 MNHEY and CDR2 SVGAGI. This CDR3 comprises 15 residues. V gave up 0 bases and J gave up 2 bases, with 11 bases separating them. The CDR3 nucleotides read TGTGCCAGCAGTTACTCGAGACAGGCGACCTACGAGCAGTACTTC. Protein: CASSYSRQATYEQYF.

The CDR3 is CALITGGDMNSPLHF. The CDR3 nucleotides read TGTGCCTTGATAACGGGGGGGGATATGAATTCACCCCTCCACTTT. The chain has TRBV30 and TRBJ1-6; a possible D gene is TRBD1 (5 bases). Trimming pared 7 bases from V and 7 bases from J, leaving 20 bases between. CDR1 and CDR2 (germline): GTSNPN, SVGIG (reference sequence). This CDR3 is built from 15 residues.

The genes are TRBV27 and TRBJ1-6; 9 bases are a match to TRBD1. The CDR3 sequence is 18 residues long. Trimming removed 6 bases from V and 0 bases from J; junction bases left unmatched: 9. The germline V gene encodes CDR1 MNHEY and CDR2 SMNVEV (reference sequence). The CDR3 bases are TGTGCCAGCAGCCGGGACAGGGAAGAGAGCTCCTATAATTCACCCCTCCACTTT. Encoded protein: CASSRDREESSYNSPLHF.

In this sample, this clone turned up once. The V call is TRBV7-2, the J call TRBJ2-7; D not resolved. The length of the CDR3 is 11 residues. The germline V gene encodes CDR1 SGHTA and CDR2 FQGNSA. The V gene lost 7 bases and the J gene lost 7 bases, with 11 bases spanning the gap. This chain's CDR3 is CASTGIREQYF. The DNA of the CDR3 is TGTGCCAGCACCGGAATCAGGGAGCAGTACTTC.

This clone appeared once. The CDR3 spells CASSPGLAGVYEQYF. DNA for the CDR3: TGTGCCAGCAGTCCCGGACTAGCGGGAGTATACGAGCAGTACTTC. The V gene is TRBV6-2 or TRBV6-3, the J gene TRBJ2-7; 13 nucleotides agree with TRBD2. CDR1 and CDR2 from the germline V gene are MNHEY and SVGEGT. The CDR3 consists of 15 residues. V trimming: 5 bases; J trimming: 4 bases; junction bases outside the gene matches: 5.

The genes are TRBV7-2 and TRBJ2-7, with 10 positions matching TRBD1. The CDR3 is 15 amino acids. V lost 3 bases and J lost 3; bases outside the gene matches: 5. Germline CDR1 and CDR2: SGHTA and FQGNSA. As DNA, the CDR3 is TGTGCCAGCAGCTTCCTCCGGGACAGGGGCTACGAGCAGTACTTC. It is translated as CASSFLRDRGYEQYF. Full variable domain (missing parts from reference TRBV7-2 and TRBJ2-7): GAGVSQSPSNKVTEKGKDVELRCDPISGHTALYWYRQSLGQGLEFLIYFQGNSAPDKSGLPSDRFSAERTGGSVSTLTIQRTQQEDSAVYLCASSFLRDRGYEQYFGPGTRLTVT.

This chain joins TRBV21-1 and TRBJ1-5; the table's D call, TRBD1, was not checked against the DNA. TRBV21-1 is termed a pseudogene. CDR3 length: 18 residues. CDR3 residues: CASSKVSVPGQAWWPQHF. CDR3 DNA: TGTGCCAGCAGCAAAGTTTCCGTCCCGGGACAGGCATGGTGGCCCCAGCATTTT.

The chain combines TRBV2 with TRBJ2-5; a possible D gene is TRBD1 (6 bases). The V end lost 3 bases, the J end lost 9 bases, and 14 bases lay between the germline ends. CDR1 is SNHLY and CDR2 is FYNNEI in the germline V gene. The CDR3 has 13 residues. The CDR3 sequence is CASSDPGHRAQYF. Here the CDR3 DNA reads TGTGCCAGCAGTGATCCGGGACACAGGGCCCAGTACTTC.